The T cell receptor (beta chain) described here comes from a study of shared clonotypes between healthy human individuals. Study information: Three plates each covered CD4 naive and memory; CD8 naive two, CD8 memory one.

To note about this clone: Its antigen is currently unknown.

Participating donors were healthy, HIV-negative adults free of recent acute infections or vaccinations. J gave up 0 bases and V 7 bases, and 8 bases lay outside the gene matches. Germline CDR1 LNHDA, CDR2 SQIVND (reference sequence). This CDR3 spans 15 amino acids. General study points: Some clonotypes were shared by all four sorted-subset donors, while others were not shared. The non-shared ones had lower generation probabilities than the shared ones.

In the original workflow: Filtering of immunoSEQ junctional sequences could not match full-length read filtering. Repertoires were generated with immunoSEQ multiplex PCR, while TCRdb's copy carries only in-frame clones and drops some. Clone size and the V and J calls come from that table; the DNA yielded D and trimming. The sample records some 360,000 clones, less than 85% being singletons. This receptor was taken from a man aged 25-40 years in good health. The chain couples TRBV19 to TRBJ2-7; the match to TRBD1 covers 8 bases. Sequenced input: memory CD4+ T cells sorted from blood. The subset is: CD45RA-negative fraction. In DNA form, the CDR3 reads TGTGCCAGTAACTCCGGGACAGGTCACTCCTACGAGCAGTACTTC. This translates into CASNSGTGHSYEQYF.